The clone carrying this TCR beta chain has a count of ten or more. Its antigen remains unidentified. This CDR3 is 13 amino acids long. V dropped 6 bases and J dropped 10; count of bases not matched to a gene: 11. The germline V gene has CDR1 LNHDA and CDR2 SQIVND (reference sequence). This sample is part of a study of early T cells in non-severe SARS-CoV-2 infection. Looking at the study overall: From unsorted whole blood, bulk RNA was sequenced, and the chains remained unpaired.

Study results and limitations: Database matching using VDJdb favored anti-spike CD8 responses, with private and CD4 specificities left missing.

Separate cDNA molecules each had unique molecular identifiers attached to them. TCRdb recomputed calls from the 5' RACE reads with MiXCR, one row per CDR3 protein. The data show 35,000 to 45,000 distinct CDR3 sequences, approximately 6.3% seen once. The V gene is TRBV19, the J gene TRBJ1-2, with 7 bases identical to TRBD1. This receptor was taken from an adult who was a healthcare worker with PCR-confirmed SARS-CoV-2 infection or an uninfected control (not recorded which). Sequencing used whole blood, obtained at baseline. This chain's CDR3 is CASRTIGGGHYTF. CDR3 DNA sequence: TGTGCCAGTAGGACAATAGGGGGCGGACACTACACCTTC.